Included here is one T cell receptor beta chain sequence, with context. Its antigen remains unknown. Only in-frame clones appear in the TCRdb table, and some are missing; sequencing was by immunoSEQ multiplex PCR. This sample has 60,000 to 90,000 clones, with 84% found just once. This sample was included in a study of OX40 agonist ivuxolimab in advanced cancers. Study-wide context: Dose-escalation patients were diagnosed with hepatocellular carcinoma, melanoma, renal cell cancer or head and neck cancer. A male proportion of 82.7% was recorded, with mean age around 64 years and range roughly 23 to 85. Under the entry rules, prior anti-PD-1, anti-PD-L1 or anti-CTLA-4 therapy was allowed, and less than 50% had some. Study results and limitations: Blood T cells, both CD4+ and CD8+, expanded clonally by week 6 at 0.1 to 3.0 mg/kg.

Germline V gives CDR1 MDHEN, CDR2 SYDVKM. The length of the CDR3 is 13 residues. Trimming left V 8 bases short and J 8 bases short, with 18 bases between. The receptor was derived from an adult with an advanced solid tumor such as melanoma, head and neck, liver or kidney cancer. The rearrangement links TRBV28 to TRBJ1-2, with D possibly being TRBD1 (6 bases). Sequenced here: CD4+ or CD8+ T cells sorted from blood, sampled in a trial of the OX40 agonist ivuxolimab. The CDR3 sequence is CASGGGGTHGYTF. CDR3 nucleotides: TGTGCCAGCGGAGGCGGGGGCACCCACGGCTACACCTTC.